A single sample gave rise to the 30 T cell receptor beta chains below, sequenced in a study of T cell repertoires in cytomegalovirus infection (dated by TCRdb to about 2019). Explained via the paper, the treatment or condition label denotes: in vitro stimulation with specific CMV peptide epitopes to enrich CMV-specific T cells. Sequencer: Illumina HiSeq 1500. Using fastp at Q25 and MiXCR, TCRdb reprocessed the public reads and kept productive beta chains. Rows with one shared CDR3 protein collapse into an entry with the most common genes and DNA. This sample is represented by about 890,000 distinct CDR3 sequences; roughly 31% of them were singletons. Around 15% of the sample is in the top ten clones. Their cognate antigens are unknown. The sample was cultured CD8+ T cells from PBMCs, taken from culture after CMV antigen stimulation. These TCRs come from a human donor in good health (CMV status not recorded). Some clones in this sample may be carry-over from other donors' samples.

In its sample, this clonotype was seen a few times. This sequence joins TRBV7-9 and TRBJ1-1; D not certain. The CDR3 covers 12 residues. V lost 5 bases and J lost 3, with 7 bases in between. CDR1 SEHNR and CDR2 FQNEAQ come from the germline V gene (reference sequence). CDR3 DNA: TGTGCCAGCAGCGAAATACACACTGAAGCTTTCTTT. Amino acids: CASSEIHTEAFF.

The gene calls are TRBV7-6 and TRBJ1-2; D is unclear. Germline values: CDR1 SGHVS, CDR2 FNYEAQ. Trimming removed 1 base at V and 0 bases at J, with 15 bases between. The CDR3 loop spans 17 amino acids. The chain's CDR3 is CASSLEAGPISNYGYTF. Written as DNA, the CDR3 is TGTGCCAGCAGCTTAGAGGCAGGCCCCATATCTAACTATGGCTACACCTTC.

The chain uses TRBV19 and TRBJ2-5; D is undetermined. V lost 5 bases, J lost 5 bases, and 15 bases lay in between. The CDR3 runs to 14 residues. Looked up from germline, CDR1 is LNHDA and CDR2 is SQIVND (reference sequence). The CDR3 DNA sequence: TGTGCCAGTAGTTGGGGTTCACCCGGGGAGACCCAGTACTTC. Translation gives CASSWGSPGETQYF.

This clonotype was seen many times. CDR3 bases: TGTGCCAGCAGTTCCTCCCCGAGCAGGGGGCAACCGTGCTGCTCCTACAATGAGCAGTTCTTC. Its translation: CASSSSPSRGQPCCSYNEQFF. The chain combines TRBV28 with TRBJ2-1, with 8 bases identical to TRBD1. Germline lookup yields CDR1 MDHEN and CDR2 SYDVKM. There are 21 residues in the CDR3. Trimming cost V 4 bases and J 0 bases; bases outside gene matches: 20.

This chain links TRBV4-1 with TRBJ2-1, with a weak D call TRBD1 (6 bases). Trimming stripped 0 bases from V and 9 bases from J, with 9 bases between. Germline V gene data show CDR1 as MGHRA and CDR2 as YSYEKL. The CDR3 loop spans 13 amino acids. CDR3 sequence: CASSQDRGGEQFF. CDR3 sequence (DNA): TGCGCCAGCAGCCAAGACAGGGGCGGTGAGCAGTTCTTC.

V gene TRBV27 combines with J gene TRBJ1-2, with D perhaps matching TRBD1 (5 bases). Trimming pared 6 bases from V and 4 bases from J, leaving 15 bases between. This CDR3 contains 14 residues. CDR1 and CDR2 (germline): MNHEY, SMNVEV (reference sequence). The CDR3 reads CASRGRGSAYGYTF. The CDR3 DNA reads as TGTGCCAGCAGGGGACGGGGGTCTGCCTATGGCTACACCTTC.

To note about this clonotype: One end of the junction varies from germline; a read error may be responsible. The genes are TRBV7-6 and TRBJ2-1; the D gene is possibly TRBD2 (6 bases). CDR3 length equals 13 residues. Germline loops: CDR1 SGHVS, CDR2 FNYEAQ. The CDR3 DNA follows: TGTGCCAACAGCCCAGCGGGCAAGGGACTCCAGTTCTTC. It is translated as CANSPAGKGLQFF.

This CDR3 reads CASSSLPGTGELFF. DNA for the CDR3: TGTGCCAGCAGCTCCCTCCCGGGCACCGGGGAGCTGTTTTTT. The rearrangement uses TRBV7-4 and TRBJ2-2, with D uncertain. This CDR3 is built from 14 residues. Germline values: CDR1 SGHVT, CDR2 SQSDAQ. The ends were cut back, 4 bases at V and 4 bases at J, with 10 bases in the middle.

The CDR3 region is CASIGLAGGYNTGELFF. The CDR3 DNA is TGTGCCAGCATCGGACTAGCGGGGGGCTATAACACCGGGGAGCTGTTTTTT. The chain employs TRBV7-9 and TRBJ2-2; 14 bases fit TRBD2. This CDR3 spans 17 amino acids. Trimming at V came to 7 bases and at J to 2 bases, leaving 6 bases not matched to a gene. CDR1 SEHNR and CDR2 FQNEAQ come from the germline V gene (reference sequence).

The genes are TRBV27 and TRBJ2-7, with 8 bases lining up with TRBD1. V lost 5 bases, J lost 6 bases, and 9 bases stayed unmatched. CDR3 length: 14 amino acids. The germline V gene has CDR1 MNHEY and CDR2 SMNVEV (reference sequence). The CDR3 loop is CASSQSGGQVEQYF. The CDR3 DNA sequence: TGTGCCAGCAGTCAGTCAGGGGGCCAGGTCGAGCAGTACTTC.

This chain links TRBV4-3 with TRBJ1-2; D might be TRBD1 (5 bases). The V end lost 0 bases, the J end lost 1 base, and 27 bases lay between the germline ends. Germline CDR1 is LGHNA and CDR2 is YSLEER. The CDR3 has 21 residues. The CDR3 DNA sequence: TGCGCCAGCAGCCAAGATCTTAAACCGTGGGAGCGTAGGGACCATAACTATGGCTACACCTTC. Protein product: CASSQDLKPWERRDHNYGYTF.

The chain combines TRBV12-3 or TRBV12-4 with TRBJ2-1; 7 nucleotides agree with TRBD2. This CDR3 is built from 13 residues. V shed 7 bases, J shed 10 bases, and the junction held 10 bases outside the gene matches. CDR3 coding DNA: TGTGCCAGCACTCCCCGAAGCGGGGTAGAGCAGTTCTTC. It encodes CASTPRSGVEQFF.

This clonotype was observed a single time. The chain couples TRBV7-2 to TRBJ2-7; a weak D match, TRBD2 (5 bases). V lost 5 bases and J 8 bases, leaving 10 bases between the germline ends. Germline V gives CDR1 SGHTA, CDR2 FQGNSA. CDR3 length equals 11 residues. The CDR3 DNA sequence: TGTGCCAGCAGCGCCGCCGGGAAGCAGTACTTC. The encoded protein is CASSAAGKQYF.

In its sample, this clonotype was seen a few times. The CDR3 DNA reads TGTGCCAGCAGTGATGAGGGGAACAGGGCGGTATATAATTCACCCCTCCACTTT. It codes for CASSDEGNRAVYNSPLHF. The chain is built from TRBV2 and TRBJ1-6; D is possibly TRBD1 (6 bases). This CDR3 region has 18 residues. The V end was cut by 3 bases, the J end by 4 bases, with 19 bases between. CDR1 is SNHLY and CDR2 is FYNNEI in the germline V gene.

This clonotype was observed a few times. The chain uses TRBV5-4 and TRBJ2-2; TRBD1 agrees at 9 bases. The CDR3 has 16 residues. Unmatched junction bases numbered 11, after V lost 4 bases and J lost 7 bases. Germline assignment: CDR1 SGHNT and CDR2 YYREEE (reference sequence). The CDR3 region is CASSLGTGIPDGELFF. CDR3 DNA: TGTGCCAGCAGCCTCGGGACAGGGATCCCCGACGGGGAGCTGTTTTTT.

This rearrangement joins TRBV6-6 to TRBJ2-1, with a tentative D call TRBD2 (6 bases). Germline CDR1 reads MNHNY; CDR2 reads SVGAGI (reference sequence). The V end was cut by 6 bases, the J end by 4 bases, with 19 bases between. This CDR3 comprises 16 residues. CDR3 in DNA: TGTGCCAGCAGGTTGCGGGACTCCGATCCGTACAATGAGCAGTTCTTC. Translating gives CASRLRDSDPYNEQFF.

This clonotype was observed a handful of times. The CDR3 region is CASSTVGGDTEAFF. The CDR3 nucleotides read TGTGCCAGCTCAACGGTAGGAGGGGACACTGAAGCTTTCTTT. The chain is built from TRBV18 and TRBJ1-1; D might be TRBD1 (5 bases). Germline V lookup: CDR1 KGHSH, CDR2 LQKENI. This CDR3 has 14 amino acids. V lost 5 bases, J lost 3 bases, and 13 bases lay in between.

The rearrangement uses TRBV6-2 or TRBV6-3 and TRBJ2-1; 7 positions agree with TRBD1. The germline CDR1 and CDR2 sequences are MNHEY and SVGEGT. Germline trimming cut 6 bases from V and 9 bases from J; bases unmatched to any gene: 11. The CDR3 totals 14 residues. The CDR3 loop is CASRTGDPWVEQFF. The CDR3 DNA is TGTGCCAGCAGAACAGGGGACCCGTGGGTTGAGCAGTTCTTC.

This clonotype was recorded at least ten times. The rearrangement links TRBV27 to TRBJ1-5; possible D gene TRBD1, 6 bases. The germline gives CDR1 MNHEY, CDR2 SMNVEV (reference sequence). The CDR3 has 14 residues. V was trimmed by 7 bases and J by 3 bases, leaving 13 bases between them. Here the CDR3 reads CASKPPGDNQPQHF. The DNA of the CDR3 is TGTGCCAGCAAACCCCCAGGGGACAATCAGCCCCAGCATTTT.

The chain uses TRBV6-1 and TRBJ2-7, with unresolved D. Trimming cost V 5 bases and J 3 bases, with 14 bases left between them. This CDR3 comprises 14 residues. Per germline, CDR1 MNHNS and CDR2 SASEGT. The CDR3 loop reads CASSPAHGSYEQYV. The DNA of the CDR3 is TGTGCCAGCAGTCCGGCCCATGGTAGCTACGAGCAGTACGTC.

Ten or more counts support this clonotype. This chain links TRBV12-3 or TRBV12-4 with TRBJ1-2, with D possibly TRBD1 on 5 matching bases. The CDR3 is 14 residues long. The V and J ends lost 7 bases and 3 bases respectively, with 15 bases between them. Here the CDR3 DNA reads TGTGCCAGCACACTTGGGGGAGTTGACTATGGCTACACCTTC. It translates to CASTLGGVDYGYTF.

This clonotype was counted between two and nine times. The chain has TRBV6-6 and TRBJ2-5, with a weak D call TRBD1 (6 bases). The germline V gene has CDR1 MNHNY and CDR2 SVGAGI (reference sequence). Trimming pared 2 bases from V and 5 bases from J, leaving 18 bases between. This CDR3 contains 16 residues. Here the CDR3 DNA reads TGTGCCAGCAGTTACGCGAGGGACACCTCAGAGGAGACCCAGTACTTC. Its protein product is CASSYARDTSEETQYF.

The genes are TRBV6-4 and TRBJ2-3, with a weak D call TRBD1 (5 bases). CDR1 and CDR2 (germline): MRHNA, SNTAGT. V lost 6 bases to trimming and J lost 2 bases, with 24 bases between them. This CDR3 is built from 18 residues. In nucleotides, the CDR3 is TGTGCCAGCAGACAACTACCGGACGGACCCAGGGCCACAGATACGCAGTATTTT. It is translated as CASRQLPDGPRATDTQYF.

The gene calls are TRBV12-3 or TRBV12-4 and TRBJ2-1, with D hard to call. The V and J ends lost 3 bases and 10 bases respectively, with 13 bases between them. This CDR3 is built from 13 residues. CDR3 in amino acids: CASSFILVSEQFF. CDR3 coding DNA: TGTGCCAGCAGTTTTATTCTGGTTTCGGAGCAGTTCTTC.

This clonotype came up many times. The chain combines TRBV6-6 with TRBJ2-7, with D possibly TRBD2 on 6 matching bases. This CDR3 contains 18 residues. From germline, CDR1 is MNHNY and CDR2 SVGAGI (reference sequence). Between the trimmed V and J ends, which lost 5 bases and 0 bases, there was a span of 23 bases. The CDR3 is CASSANGGGESSSYEQYV. CDR3 bases: TGTGCCAGCAGTGCCAACGGGGGTGGTGAGAGCAGCTCCTACGAGCAGTACGTC.

This clonotype came up a few times. The CDR3 DNA follows: TGTGCCAGCAGCTTAGACTCGAGGAACACTGAAGCTTTCTTT. Protein: CASSLDSRNTEAFF. V usage is TRBV7-9 and J usage is TRBJ1-1; no clear D. The length of the CDR3 is 14 residues. Trimming removed 1 base at V and 1 base at J, with 7 bases between. Germline V lookup: CDR1 SEHNR, CDR2 FQNEAQ (reference sequence).

There are a few counts of this clonotype. The DNA of the CDR3 is TGTGCCAGCAGGCATCCTCCCGGGACAGCCGCCTTGAACACTGAAGCTTTCTTT. Its protein is CASRHPPGTAALNTEAFF. The J gene is TRBJ1-1, the V gene TRBV6-1; 7 positions match TRBD1. The V segment lost 6 bases and the J segment 0 bases; nucleotides outside the gene matches: 16. This CDR3 comprises 18 residues. The germline V gene has CDR1 MNHNS and CDR2 SASEGT.

DNA for the CDR3: TGTGCCAGCAGCTTAAGTATGGGAACGAGGTCCTACGAGCAGTACTTC. Translating it yields CASSLSMGTRSYEQYF. This sequence joins TRBV7-4 and TRBJ2-7; no clear D gene. Germline V lookup: CDR1 SGHVT, CDR2 SQSDAQ. The CDR3 contains 16 residues. V shed 2 bases and J shed 1 base, with 15 bases lying between them.

This clonotype was seen more than once but under ten times. This chain connects TRBV29-1 to TRBJ2-1; perhaps TRBD1 as D (5 bases). Germline CDR1 is SQVTM and CDR2 is ANQGSEA. This CDR3 spans 11 amino acids. V was trimmed by 3 bases and J by 7 bases, leaving 7 bases between them. DNA for the CDR3: TGCAGCGTTGACTACAGGAATGAGCAGTTCTTC. Its translation: CSVDYRNEQFF.

At least ten counts were recorded for this clonotype. The rearrangement joins TRBV11-3 to TRBJ1-1; TRBD1 might be the D (6 bases). The CDR3 sequence is 14 residues long. Per germline, CDR1 SGHNT and CDR2 YENEEA. Between the trimmed V and J ends, which lost 5 bases and 1 base, there was a span of 11 bases. The DNA of the CDR3 is TGTGCCAGCAGCAATCGGGGACAGAACACTGAAGCTTTCTTT. Translated, it gives CASSNRGQNTEAFF.